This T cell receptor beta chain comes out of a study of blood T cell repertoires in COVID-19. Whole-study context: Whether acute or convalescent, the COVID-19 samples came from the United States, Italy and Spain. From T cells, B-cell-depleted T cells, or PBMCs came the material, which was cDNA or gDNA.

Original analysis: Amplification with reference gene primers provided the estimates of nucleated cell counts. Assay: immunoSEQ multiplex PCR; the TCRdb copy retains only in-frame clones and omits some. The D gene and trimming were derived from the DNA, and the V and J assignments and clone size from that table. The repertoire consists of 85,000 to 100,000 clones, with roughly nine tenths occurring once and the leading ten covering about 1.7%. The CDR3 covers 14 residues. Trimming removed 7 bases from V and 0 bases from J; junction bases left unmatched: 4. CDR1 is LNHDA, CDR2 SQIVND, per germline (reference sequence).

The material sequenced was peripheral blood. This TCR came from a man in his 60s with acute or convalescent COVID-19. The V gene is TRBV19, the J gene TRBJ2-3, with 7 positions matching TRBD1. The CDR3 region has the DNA TGTGCCAGTAAGACAGGGCACAGCACAGATACGCAGTATTTT. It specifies CASKTGHSTDTQYF.